Detailed here is one T cell receptor (beta chain). The sample originates from a study of CD8 T cells in Susac syndrome. The RNA input was about 0.5 to 1 ug, and it was reverse transcribed with random hexamers. The authors amplified TCR beta CDR3 across 54 Vbeta and 13 Jbeta using immunoSEQ multiplex PCR. Via MiXCR, TCRdb re-called the immunoSEQ multiplex PCR reads, giving one row per CDR3 protein. The data hold a few hundred thousand distinct CDR3 sequences, with roughly 92% observed a single time. The CDR3 length is 17 residues. The V end was cut by 3 bases, the J end by 4 bases, with 22 bases between. The germline V gene encodes CDR1 SEHNR and CDR2 FQNEAQ (reference sequence).

The receptor was isolated from a human donor with multiple sclerosis. The chain has TRBV7-9 and TRBJ2-7, with D perhaps TRBD1 (6 bases). Sample: CD8+ T cells from PBMCs. The CDR3 region has the DNA TGTGCCAGCAGCTTCTTTCCTGCCGGACAGTTCGATTACGAGCAGTACTTC. It yields the protein CASSFFPAGQFDYEQYF.